The sequence of this T cell receptor (beta chain) was determined in a study of regulatory T cells in long-lasting Graves disease. Study observations and caveats: With a few thousand shared public clonotypes, persistent patients exceeded new patients, who shared approximately 880.

This CDR3 has 14 amino acids. Germline V gives CDR1 SGHKS, CDR2 YYEKEE (reference sequence). The ends lost 5 bases at V and 6 bases at J; junction bases unmatched: 7. Libraries of TCR beta came from iRepertoire HTBI primers plus Arm-PCR of CDR3 regions. In TCRdb, the multiplex PCR reads were re-called with MiXCR into one record per CDR3 protein. The table includes hundreds of thousands of distinct CDR3 sequences, about 13% detected once. In this sample, this clonotype turned up many times. The antigen remains undetermined. Time point noted: newly diagnosed GD, antithyroid drugs for less than 3 months. PBMC RNA served as the TCR library source. In addition, the sample was reused for a study of T cells in Graves' hyperthyroidism and ophthalmopathy. That source adds: The study defined stable Graves' hyperthyroidism as no ophthalmopathy progression within 18 months. Diagnoses used clinical symptoms, serum thyroxine and TRAb, thyroid ultrasound and orbital computed tomography. Clonotypes that were expanded in thyroid above 0.001 mostly appeared in blood too.

The chain recombines TRBV5-5 with TRBJ1-1, with 10 nucleotides matching TRBD1. The sequence derives from a man in his thirties or forties with Graves disease. The sequenced sample was peripheral blood mononuclear cells (PBMCs), obtained at new diagnosis, from a patient treated with antithyroid drugs. CDR3 DNA sequence: TGTGCCAGCAGTGGACAGGGGGTCTCGGCTGAAGCTTTCTTT. Its translation is CASSGQGVSAEAFF.